This TCR beta chain is from a study of CD8 T cells in ankylosing spondylitis. Findings and limits, study-wide: For ankylosing spondylitis blood, a TCR beta motif of seven to nine highly homologous variants appeared characteristic. Some of these motif variants have turned up before, in reports on reactive arthritis synovial fluid and blood.

This clonotype has more than one count but fewer than ten. Antigen unknown. CDR3 length equals 16 residues. The trim removed 2 bases at V and 3 bases at J, leaving 11 bases unmatched. Germline CDR1 and CDR2: DFQATT and SNEGSKA (reference sequence). 5'-RACE, quantitative and with molecular barcodes, yielded the TCR beta libraries. TCRdb called the 5' RACE reads again in MiXCR, with one record for every CDR3 protein. Here the sample spans approximately 540,000 distinct CDR3 sequences, 12% being singletons. The receptor was derived from a male donor with ankylosing spondylitis. V usage is TRBV20-1 and J usage is TRBJ1-1, with TRBD1 matching 8 bases. The sequencing input was blood, either unsorted or a sorted T cell fraction (not recorded which). CDR3 loop: CSARSAPGGADTEAFF. For the CDR3, the DNA is TGCAGTGCTAGATCGGCCCCAGGGGGCGCGGACACTGAAGCTTTCTTT.